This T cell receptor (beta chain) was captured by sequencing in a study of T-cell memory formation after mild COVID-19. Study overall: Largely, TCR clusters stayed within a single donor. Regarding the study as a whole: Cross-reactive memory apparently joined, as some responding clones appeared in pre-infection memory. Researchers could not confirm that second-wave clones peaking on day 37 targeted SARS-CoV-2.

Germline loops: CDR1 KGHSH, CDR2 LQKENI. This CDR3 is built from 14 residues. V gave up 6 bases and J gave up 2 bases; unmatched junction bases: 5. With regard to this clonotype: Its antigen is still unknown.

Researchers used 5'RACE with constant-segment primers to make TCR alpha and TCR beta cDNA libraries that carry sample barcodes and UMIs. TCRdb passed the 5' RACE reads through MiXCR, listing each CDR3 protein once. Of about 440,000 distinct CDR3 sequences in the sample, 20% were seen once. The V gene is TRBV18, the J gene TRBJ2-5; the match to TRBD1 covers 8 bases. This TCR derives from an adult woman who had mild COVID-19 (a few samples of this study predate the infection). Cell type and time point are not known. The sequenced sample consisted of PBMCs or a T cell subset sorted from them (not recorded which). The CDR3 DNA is TGTGCCAGCTCGACAGGGGCAGAACAAGAGACCCAGTACTTC. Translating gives CASSTGAEQETQYF.